Below are 21 T cell receptor beta chains sequenced from a single sample in a study of T cells in Graves' hyperthyroidism and ophthalmopathy. Amplification of TCR beta CDR3 regions was performed using RNA transcripts as template. The HTBI set primed first-round TCR CDR3 RT-PCR. In TCRdb, the multiplex PCR reads were re-called with MiXCR into one record per CDR3 protein. The sample has around 580,000 distinct CDR3 sequences, roughly 50% seen once. Material: peripheral blood or thyroid tissue (not recorded which). These receptors were taken from a woman aged 18-29 years with Graves' hyperthyroidism.

This rearrangement joins TRBV15 to TRBJ2-5; 9 bases are a match to TRBD2. Germline V gene sequence: CDR1 LNHNV, CDR2 YYDKDF (reference sequence). Trimming at V came to 3 bases and at J to 2 bases, leaving 7 bases not matched to a gene. The CDR3 totals 16 residues. The CDR3 reads CATSSQSGRRQETQYF. CDR3 nucleotides: TGTGCCACCAGCAGCCAAAGCGGGAGGAGACAAGAGACCCAGTACTTC. Full variable domain (remainder filled in from reference TRBV15 and TRBJ2-5): DAMVIQNPRYQVTQFGKPVTLSCSQTLNHNVMYWYQQKSSQAPKLLFHYYDKDFNNEADTPDNFQSRRPNTSFCFLDIRSPGLGDTAMYLCATSSQSGRRQETQYFGPGTRLLVL.

This clonotype was found a few times. This rearrangement joins TRBV30 to TRBJ2-7, with D possibly being TRBD1 (5 bases). Germline assignment: CDR1 GTSNPN and CDR2 SVGIG (reference sequence). Trimming shortened V by 7 bases and J by 0 bases, and 10 bases separated the two germline ends. The CDR3 covers 12 residues. The DNA for the CDR3 is TGTGCCTTGACAGAGAGCTCCTACGAGCAGTACTTC. This sequence encodes CALTESSYEQYF.

CDR3 in DNA: TGTGCCAGCAGCGTTCGGACAGGAGACTACATGAACACTGAAGCTTTCTTT. It is translated as CASSVRTGDYMNTEAFF. The V and J genes are TRBV7-3 and TRBJ1-1, with 7 positions matching TRBD1. Losses at the gene ends were 5 bases for V and 0 bases for J; bases not matched to a gene: 12. There are 17 residues in the CDR3. Germline lookup yields CDR1 SGHTA and CDR2 FQGTGA.

This clonotype was detected a few times. The chain couples TRBV19 to TRBJ2-6; D remains unclear. This CDR3 region has 16 residues. Trimming removed 5 bases at V and 0 bases at J, with 11 bases between. In germline, CDR1 is LNHDA, CDR2 SQIVND (reference sequence). CDR3 nucleotide sequence: TGTGCCAGTAGTTTTGTCGTAAACTCTGGGGCCAACGTCCTGACTTTC. Amino acid sequence: CASSFVVNSGANVLTF.

This chain links TRBV11-2 with TRBJ2-2, with 8 bases identical to TRBD2. Germline CDR1 and CDR2: SGHAT and FQNNGV. Trimming at V came to 0 bases and at J to 5 bases, leaving 8 bases not matched to a gene. The CDR3 runs to 17 residues. CDR3 DNA sequence: TGTGCCAGCAGCTTAGACCAGCGGGAGAGAGGAACCGGGGAGCTGTTTTTT. Translation: CASSLDQRERGTGELFF.

DNA of the CDR3: TGTGCCATCAGTGAGTCGGTGGGGGCTGGTGGCTACACCTTC. Residues: CAISESVGAGGYTF. The chain couples TRBV10-3 to TRBJ1-2; D possibly corresponds to TRBD1 (6 bases). Germline V CDR1 and CDR2: ENHRY, SYGVKD. Trimming left V 0 bases short and J 7 bases short, with 12 bases between. The CDR3 consists of 14 residues.

V and J are TRBV4-3 and TRBJ1-1, with D perhaps TRBD1 (5 bases). Deletions cut 0 bases from V and 12 bases from J, with 14 bases between. In germline, CDR1 is LGHNA, CDR2 YSLEER. The CDR3 totals 13 residues. CDR3 in DNA: TGCGCCAGCAGCCAAGATCGGGGGGAGAAACCTTTCTTT. Protein sequence: CASSQDRGEKPFF.

This clonotype came up many times. The V and J genes are TRBV2 and TRBJ1-5; a weak D match, TRBD1 (6 bases). This CDR3 is built from 14 residues. Trimming pared 8 bases from V and 5 bases from J, leaving 16 bases between. Germline CDR1 SNHLY, CDR2 FYNNEI. As DNA, the CDR3 is TGTGCCAGCCGCCCGGGACACGGGGATCAGCCCCAGCATTTT. Translating it yields CASRPGHGDQPQHF. Full variable domain (rest looked up from reference TRBV2 and TRBJ1-5): EPEVTQTPSHQVTQMGQEVILRCVPISNHLYFYWYRQILGQKVEFLVSFYNNEISEKSEIFDDQFSVERPDGSNFTLKIRSTKLEDSAMYFCASRPGHGDQPQHFGDGTRLSIL.

Only one count was recorded for this clonotype. The chain has TRBV9 and TRBJ1-1; D remains ambiguous. The V gene lost 0 bases and the J gene lost 4 bases, with 10 bases spanning the gap. CDR3 length: 14 amino acids. Germline CDR1 reads SGDLS; CDR2 reads YYNGEE. CDR3 nucleotides: TGTGCCAGCAGCGTAGGTTCTGAGGGCACTGAAGCTTTCTTT. Translated: CASSVGSEGTEAFF. Full variable domain (outside the CDR3, taken from reference TRBV9 and TRBJ1-1): DSGVTQTPKHLITATGQRVTLRCSPRSGDLSVYWYQQSLDQGLQFLIQYYNGEERAKGNILERFSAQQFPDLHSELNLSSLELGDSALYFCASSVGSEGTEAFFGQGTRLTVV.

This CDR3 reads CSAREPSGWEQYF. The CDR3 nucleotides are TGCAGTGCTAGAGAGCCCAGCGGTTGGGAGCAGTACTTC. V gene TRBV20-1 combines with J gene TRBJ2-7; D possibly corresponds to TRBD2 (5 bases). Trimming removed 0 bases at V and 7 bases at J, with 13 bases between. Germline lookup yields CDR1 DFQATT and CDR2 SNEGSKA (reference sequence). The CDR3 loop spans 13 amino acids.

V and J are TRBV7-9 and TRBJ2-5; TRBD1 matches at 10 bases. The CDR3 has 16 residues. Per the germline V gene, CDR1 is SEHNR and CDR2 is FQNEAQ (reference sequence). The V segment lost 5 bases and the J segment 4 bases; nucleotides outside the gene matches: 10. The CDR3 region is CASSPEGQGIRETQYF. In DNA form, the CDR3 reads TGTGCCAGCAGCCCAGAGGGACAGGGGATTCGAGAGACCCAGTACTTC. Supplemented by reference TRBV7-9 and TRBJ2-5, the full variable domain reads DTGVSQNPRHKITKRGQNVTFRCDPISEHNRLYWYRQTLGQGPEFLTYFQNEAQLEKSRLLSDRFSAERPKGSFSTLEIQRTEQGDSAMYLCASSPEGQGIRETQYFGPGTRLLVL.

The chain joins TRBV2 to TRBJ2-7; D call uncertain. This CDR3 region has 14 residues. The ends were cut back, 6 bases at V and 2 bases at J, with 14 bases in the middle. Germline V gives CDR1 SNHLY, CDR2 FYNNEI. The CDR3 loop is CASRANMGPYEQYF. The CDR3 region has the DNA TGTGCCAGCAGAGCTAACATGGGTCCCTACGAGCAGTACTTC.

Ten or more counts support this clonotype. V is TRBV20-1 and J is TRBJ1-1; maybe TRBD1 (5 bases). V lost 7 bases, J lost 4 bases, and 16 bases lay in between. The CDR3 is made up of 13 amino acids. Germline V gene sequence: CDR1 DFQATT, CDR2 SNEGSKA (reference sequence). The DNA of the CDR3 is TGCAGTGGTATCCTTAGGGGAGGCACTGAAGCTTTCTTT. The encoded protein is CSGILRGGTEAFF.

A remark on this clonotype: A single base separates this from a much larger clone, so it may be a read error. The chain links TRBV5-1 to TRBJ2-7; D unclear. There are 14 residues in the CDR3. Germline loops: CDR1 SGHRS, CDR2 YFSETQ. CDR3 DNA: TGCGCCAGCAGCTTGGCCTACCTACTCTACGGGCAGTACTTC. This gives the protein CASSLAYLLYGQYF.

The V and J genes are TRBV7-9 and TRBJ1-3, with D unresolved. Trimming removed 3 bases at V and 3 bases at J, with 12 bases between. CDR3 length: 15 residues. Germline-derived CDR1 and CDR2 are SEHNR and FQNEAQ (reference sequence). CDR3 loop: CASSFDGDGGNTIYF. In DNA, the CDR3 is TGTGCCAGCAGCTTCGACGGCGATGGTGGAAACACCATATATTTT.

This clonotype has at least ten counts. The rearrangement joins TRBV20-1 to TRBJ1-2; TRBD1 is a possible D gene (6 bases). The V end was cut by 6 bases, the J end by 0 bases, with 17 bases between. This CDR3 contains 15 residues. Germline V gene data show CDR1 as DFQATT and CDR2 as SNEGSKA (reference sequence). The CDR3 DNA is TGCAGTGCACCGCTCCAGGGGTCAGCTAACTATGGCTACACCTTC. It encodes CSAPLQGSANYGYTF.

Worth noting for this clonotype: The junction shows a germline mismatch at one end, possibly a read error. This chain joins TRBV7-9 and TRBJ1-2, with TRBD1 matching over 9 bases. CDR1 and CDR2 (germline): SEHNR, FQNEAQ (reference sequence). The CDR3 extends over 14 amino acids. CDR3 nucleotides: TGTGCCAGCAGCTCAACAGGGGGCCAAGGTGGCCACACCTTC. Amino acids: CASSSTGGQGGHTF.

As for this clonotype: Since a much larger clone is just one base distant, this may be a read error. The gene calls are TRBV4-1 and TRBJ1-1; perhaps TRBD1 as D (6 bases). Germline values: CDR1 MGHRA, CDR2 YSYEKL. The CDR3 runs to 15 residues. V lost 3 bases, J lost 1 base, and 12 bases lay in between. CDR3 nucleotide sequence: TGCGCCAGCAGCCATGAGGGACATAGGAACACTGAAGCTTTCTTT. Residues: CASSHEGHRNTEAFF.

The rearrangement joins TRBV6-2 or TRBV6-3 to TRBJ1-2, with D tentatively TRBD1 (6 bases). The CDR3 sequence is 13 residues long. Germline CDR1 is MNHEY and CDR2 is SVGEGT. The CDR3 loop is CAFLRGGGYGYTF. In DNA, the CDR3 is TGTGCTTTCCTCAGGGGTGGAGGCTATGGCTACACCTTC.

J is TRBJ1-4 and V is TRBV30, with D possibly being TRBD1 (6 bases). Looked up from germline, CDR1 is GTSNPN and CDR2 is SVGIG (reference sequence). V was shortened by 0 bases and J by 5 bases, with 16 bases between the two germline ends. The CDR3 is 16 residues long. The CDR3 here is CAWSVGGPEVNEKLFF. For the CDR3, the DNA is TGTGCCTGGAGTGTAGGGGGGCCGGAAGTAAATGAAAAACTGTTTTTT.

This clonotype was recorded at least ten times. The chain employs TRBV7-9 and TRBJ1-2, with no clear D. Germline CDR1 reads SEHNR; CDR2 reads FQNEAQ (reference sequence). This CDR3 comprises 14 residues. V dropped 2 bases and J dropped 8 bases, with 15 bases sitting between them. The CDR3 spells CASSLIEGPPGYTF. For the CDR3, the DNA is TGTGCCAGCAGCTTAATTGAGGGTCCGCCCGGCTACACCTTC.